The rows below give T cell receptor beta chains drawn from one sample of a study of T-cell memory formation after mild COVID-19. MiXCR was run by TCRdb on the 5' RACE reads, yielding one entry per CDR3 protein. Of 350,000 to 450,000 distinct CDR3 sequences listed, 20% to 25% are singletons. Sample: PBMCs or a T cell subset sorted from them (not recorded which). The receptors originated from an adult woman who had mild COVID-19 (a few samples of this study predate the infection). Cell type and time point are not known. Each CDR3 is given with its conserved first and last residue. Fields, in order: V gene, J gene, clone size, D gene, CDR3 DNA, CDR3 protein. A D gene is named only where the DNA matches it firmly. Some rows mark clone size as missing; the rest say once, few, many or name a class of expanded clone.

TRBV19	TRBJ2-3	few	TRBD2	TGTGCCAGTAGTCTGCTACTAGCGGGAGGGGATACGCAGTATTTT	CASSLLLAGGDTQYF
TRBV28	TRBJ2-7	-	TRBD2	TGTGCCAGCAGTTTGGGACTAGCGCAACTCTACGAGCAGTACTTC	CASSLGLAQLYEQYF
TRBV24-1	TRBJ2-2	-	-	TGTGCCACCAGTGACGGGCACACCGGGGAGCTGTTTTTT	CATSDGHTGELFF
TRBV7-9	TRBJ1-1	medium-sized	-	TGTGCCAGCAGCTTTCCTGGCACTGAAGCTTTCTTT	CASSFPGTEAFF
TRBV7-9	TRBJ1-2	many	TRBD1	TGTGCCAGCAGCAAAAAAGGGACAGGGGGGAACTATGGCTACACCTTC	CASSKKGTGGNYGYTF
TRBV6-5	TRBJ2-6	few	TRBD2	TGTGCCAGCACCCCGGGGAGGGCTGGGGCCAACGTCCTGACTTTC	CASTPGRAGANVLTF
TRBV12-3/TRBV12-4	TRBJ1-5	-	TRBD1	TGTGCCAGCAGTTTTTCAGCGGACAGGGTTAGCAATCAGCCCCAGCATTTT	CASSFSADRVSNQPQHF
TRBV5-1	TRBJ2-1	few	TRBD2	TGCGCCAGCAGCCCGCTGACTAGCGGGAGGGCCGGTGAGCAGTTCTTC	CASSPLTSGRAGEQFF
TRBV5-1	TRBJ1-5	many	-	TGCGCCAGCAGCTTGGGGTACGATCAGCCCCAGCATTTT	CASSLGYDQPQHF
TRBV7-9	TRBJ2-6	-	-	TGTGCCATCCGTTCGACCCCATCGACTGGGGCCAACGTCCTGACTTTC	CAIRSTPSTGANVLTF
TRBV20-1	TRBJ2-7	-	TRBD2	TGCAGTGCTAGAGGGCCCGCGGGGACTAGCGGGAGCCACGAGCAGTACTTC	CSARGPAGTSGSHEQYF
TRBV29-1	TRBJ2-7	few	-	TGCAGCGTTGAAGTTGGGGCAGGCCCGACCTACGAGCAGTACTTC	CSVEVGAGPTYEQYF
TRBV12-3/TRBV12-4	TRBJ2-3	once	-	TGTGCCAGCAGTTTAGCGATTTGGCAGGGGCTGGATACGCAGTATTTT	CASSLAIWQGLDTQYF
TRBV12-3/TRBV12-4	TRBJ2-7	few	-	TGTGCCAGCAAGAGTCCGCGGATGGACGAGCAGTACTTC	CASKSPRMDEQYF
TRBV7-6	TRBJ2-1	few	TRBD2	TGTGCCAGCAGCCCAGACGAGAGCGGGGGGTCCTCCTACAATGAGCAGTTCTTC	CASSPDESGGSSYNEQFF
TRBV20-1	TRBJ1-2	-	-	TGCAGTGCTAACACTCCGGGTGGCTACACCTTC	CSANTPGGYTF
TRBV5-4	TRBJ2-7	once	-	TGTGCCAGCAGGGAAGGGGGACCTTACTACGAGCAGTACTTC	CASREGGPYYEQYF
TRBV7-3	TRBJ1-1	-	-	TGTGCCAGCAGCCCGTCGACAGGCATGAACACTGAAGCTTTCTTT	CASSPSTGMNTEAFF
TRBV24-1	TRBJ2-2	-	-	TGTGCCACCAGTGATTTCGGGGGCGGCGGGGAGCTGTTTTTT	CATSDFGGGGELFF
TRBV29-1	TRBJ2-7	-	TRBD2	TGCAGCGTTCGAACTAGCGGGAGTCTCGAGCAGTACTTC	CSVRTSGSLEQYF
TRBV7-3	TRBJ1-2	-	-	TGTGCCAGCCTACCAGGTCCGGGACTTGATGGCTACACCTTC	CASLPGPGLDGYTF
TRBV5-1	TRBJ2-6	few	-	TGCGCCAGCAGCTTGATTCAGGTTGGAGCTGGGGCCAACGTCCTGACTTTC	CASSLIQVGAGANVLTF
TRBV7-2	TRBJ1-2	few	TRBD1	TGTGCCAGCAGCTCGACCGGGACAGGGGCTGGTTCTGATGGCTACACCTTC	CASSSTGTGAGSDGYTF
TRBV12-3/TRBV12-4	TRBJ1-4	few	-	TGTGCCAGCAAAAAGGGGGTTACTAATGAAAAACTGTTTTTT	CASKKGVTNEKLFF
TRBV24-1	TRBJ2-5	few	-	TGTGCCACCAGTGATGTGGGACCTAGGTACCAAGAGACCCAGTACTTC	CATSDVGPRYQETQYF
TRBV4-2	TRBJ2-7	-	-	TGTGCCAGCAGCCAAGATATCTGGAGTCTAACCGAGCAGTACTTC	CASSQDIWSLTEQYF
TRBV12-3/TRBV12-4	TRBJ1-2	few	-	TGTGCCAGCAGTTTCCCGGGTGGCTACACCTTC	CASSFPGGYTF
TRBV6-6	TRBJ1-2	-	-	TGTGCCAGCAGTTACGATACGACACCTGGGGCCTATGGCTACACCTTC	CASSYDTTPGAYGYTF
TRBV15	TRBJ2-3	once	TRBD2	TGTGCCACCAGCAGAGCTAGCGGGGTTAGCACAGATACGCAGTATTTT	CATSRASGVSTDTQYF
TRBV4-2	TRBJ1-2	-	TRBD1	TGTGCCAGCAGCCAAGATCTAGGGGGCTCTGGCTACACCTTC	CASSQDLGGSGYTF
TRBV6-6	TRBJ2-3	-	-	TGTGCCAGCCCCCCGATTAAGCTCAGATACACAGATACGCAGTATTTT	CASPPIKLRYTDTQYF
TRBV4-2	TRBJ1-5	-	-	TGTGCCAGCAGCCAAGATCGGGCCGGGAGCAATCAGCCCCAGCATTTT	CASSQDRAGSNQPQHF
TRBV14	TRBJ1-4	once	TRBD1	TGTGCCAGCAGCCAAGGGACAGGGGCCGCCGAAAAACTGTTTTTT	CASSQGTGAAEKLFF
TRBV13	TRBJ2-7	-	-	TGTGCCAGCAGCCTACCCCCGGGAGAGCAGTACTTC	CASSLPPGEQYF
TRBV6-5	TRBJ2-1	-	-	TGTGCCAGCAGTTACTCGTATGACACCGGAGAGCAGTTCTTC	CASSYSYDTGEQFF